The 25 T cell receptor beta chains presented below share a single source sample, sequenced in a study of beta chain features in type 1 diabetes. Overall study results and limits: Shortening of TCRB CDR3s, moderate but significant, appeared in all four CD4+ subsets of Type 1 diabetes patients.

These receptors have no identified antigens. The whole isolated RNA underwent reverse transcription, so sequencing captured expressed TCRB transcripts. Using immunoSEQ multiplex PCR, the repertoire was profiled, and TCRdb retains in-frame clones only, with some absent. The table lists about 150,000 clones, about 9.4% of them singletons, with around 0.5% in the top ten. The sequencing input was central memory CD4+ T cells from blood. These receptors were taken from a man aged 25 to 40 with type 1 diabetes.

This clone turned up a few times. The chain carries TRBV7-6 and TRBJ2-1; no reliable D call. The ends were cut back, 1 base at V and 6 bases at J, with 10 bases in the middle. Germline V CDR1 and CDR2: SGHVS, FNYEAQ. There are 14 residues in the CDR3. The CDR3 bases are TGTGCCAGCAGCTTAGTTGAACTTTCCAATGAGCAGTTCTTC. This encodes CASSLVELSNEQFF. The full variable domain, its missing parts supplied by reference TRBV7-6 and TRBJ2-1, is GAGVSQSPRYKVTKRGQDVALRCDPISGHVSLYWYRQALGQGPEFLTYFNYEAQQDKSGLPNDRFSAERPEGSISTLTIQRTEQRDSAMYRCASSLVELSNEQFFGPGTRLTVL.

The genes are TRBV6-5 and TRBJ2-6, with D possibly matching TRBD2 (5 bases). Germline V gene data show CDR1 as MNHEY and CDR2 as SVGAGI. The CDR3 extends over 14 amino acids. V was clipped by 5 bases and J by 2 bases, with 7 bases between them. The CDR3, as DNA: TGTGCCAGCAGTGGGAGCGCTGGGGCCAACGTCCTGACTTTC. Translation: CASSGSAGANVLTF.

The V gene is TRBV7-2, the J gene TRBJ1-1; D ambiguous. Trimming removed 7 bases from V and 4 bases from J, with 13 bases in between. There are 13 residues in the CDR3. Germline CDR1 SGHTA, CDR2 FQGNSA. The CDR3 nucleotides are TGTGCCAGCACCACCACCCGAGGCACTGAAGCTTTCTTT. This codes for CASTTTRGTEAFF.

The chain carries TRBV11-1 and TRBJ1-2, with TRBD1 matching 7 bases. V was clipped by 5 bases and J by 4 bases; unmatched bases: 10. This CDR3 spans 15 amino acids. Germline V gene data show CDR1 as SGHAT and CDR2 as FQDESV (reference sequence). As DNA, the CDR3 is TGTGCCAGCAGCCCTCGTGGCTGGGACAGCTATGGCTACACCTTC. It translates to CASSPRGWDSYGYTF.

The V gene is TRBV5-4, the J gene TRBJ2-3; D is possibly TRBD2 (5 bases). This CDR3 is built from 16 residues. V lost 0 bases, J lost 4 bases, and 15 bases lay in between. Germline V lookup: CDR1 SGHNT, CDR2 YYREEE (reference sequence). The CDR3 coding sequence is TGTGCCAGCAGCTTGGCACCTGCGGTTAGCGCAGATACGCAGTATTTT. It yields the protein CASSLAPAVSADTQYF.

This sequence joins TRBV28 and TRBJ1-1; D is unresolved. V was cut by 3 bases and J by 0 bases, with 11 bases left in between. The CDR3 extends over 15 amino acids. The V gene's germline CDR1 is MDHEN and CDR2 SYDVKM. DNA of the CDR3: TGTGCCAGCAGTTTGGCCAGGCCAATGAACACTGAAGCTTTCTTT. Its protein is CASSLARPMNTEAFF. Using reference TRBV28 and TRBJ1-1 for the parts outside the CDR3, the full variable domain is DVKVTQSSRYLVKRTGEKVFLECVQDMDHENMFWYRQDPGLGLRLIYFSYDVKMKEKGDIPEGYSVSREKKERFSLILESASTNQTSMYLCASSLARPMNTEAFFGQGTRLTVV.

This clone occurred a few times. This sequence joins TRBV6-1 and TRBJ2-5, with a tentative D call TRBD2 (6 bases). There are 14 residues in the CDR3. The V gene's germline CDR1 is MNHNS and CDR2 SASEGT. The V and J ends lost 7 bases and 5 bases respectively, with 17 bases between them. CDR3: CASTPGLAAETQYF. CDR3 sequence (DNA): TGTGCCAGCACCCCGGGACTCGCAGCGGAGACCCAGTACTTC.

The chain uses TRBV4-2 and TRBJ2-1; 13 bases line up with TRBD2. CDR3 length: 15 residues. Germline CDR1 LGHNA, CDR2 YNFKEQ. V lost 2 bases and J lost 12; bases outside the gene matches: 7. The CDR3 region is CASSQSLAGGLGQFF. CDR3 sequence (DNA): TGTGCCAGCAGCCAATCACTAGCGGGAGGGTTAGGGCAGTTCTTC.

In DNA form, the CDR3 reads TGTGCCAGCATCGGACTCCCCCTTTACAATGAGCAGTTCTTC. Its protein product is CASIGLPLYNEQFF. This chain joins TRBV2 and TRBJ2-1; perhaps TRBD2 as D (5 bases). In germline, CDR1 is SNHLY, CDR2 FYNNEI. V lost 7 bases and J lost 4, with 14 bases in between. CDR3 length: 14 amino acids.

The table lists this clone with a few counts. The chain employs TRBV2 and TRBJ2-5; weak D call: TRBD1 (5 bases). Trimming removed 8 bases from V and 5 bases from J, with 12 bases in between. Germline V gives CDR1 SNHLY, CDR2 FYNNEI. The CDR3 extends over 12 amino acids. Here the CDR3 reads CASGRQQETQYF. CDR3 nucleotides: TGTGCCAGCGGACGACAGCAGGAGACCCAGTACTTC.

V and J are TRBV7-9 and TRBJ2-1; 8 bases are shared with TRBD2. V was pared by 0 bases and J by 13 bases, with 5 bases of the junction left unmatched. The CDR3 has 13 amino acids. The germline V gene has CDR1 SEHNR and CDR2 FQNEAQ (reference sequence). The CDR3 spells CASSLAGREGQFF. As DNA, the CDR3 is TGTGCCAGCAGCTTAGCGGGACGGGAGGGCCAGTTCTTC.

The sample holds a few counts of this clone. V and J are TRBV5-1 and TRBJ2-5; D gene ambiguous. This CDR3 is 14 amino acids long. Germline values: CDR1 SGHRS, CDR2 YFSETQ. The V end lost 1 base, the J end lost 2 bases, and 9 bases lay between the germline ends. The DNA for the CDR3 is TGCGCCAGCAGCTTGACAACTACTCAAGAGACCCAGTACTTC. Its translation is CASSLTTTQETQYF.

J is TRBJ2-7 and V is TRBV29-1; 10 bases are a match to TRBD2. There are 13 residues in the CDR3. Per germline, CDR1 SQVTM and CDR2 ANQGSEA. V was pared by 7 bases and J by 2 bases, with 5 bases of the junction left unmatched. The CDR3 is CSAGLAATYEQYF. DNA for the CDR3: TGCAGCGCCGGACTAGCGGCGACCTACGAGCAGTACTTC.

This clone was counted a few times. J is TRBJ2-5 and V is TRBV11-2; 9 nucleotides line up with TRBD1. The CDR3 has 15 amino acids. With 5 bases clipped from V and 4 bases from J, the junction kept 8 bases outside the gene matches. The germline CDR1 and CDR2 sequences are SGHAT and FQNNGV. The CDR3, as DNA: TGTGCCAGCAGCATGCCGGGACAGGGAGCAGAGACCCAGTACTTC. Translating gives CASSMPGQGAETQYF.

This clone was found a few times. The chain recombines TRBV7-2 with TRBJ2-3; possibly TRBD2 for D (7 bases). In germline, CDR1 is SGHTA, CDR2 FQGNSA. The V end was cut by 0 bases, the J end by 1 base, with 8 bases between. This CDR3 has 15 amino acids. CDR3 DNA: TGTGCCAGCAGCTTAGCGGGGGGGCGCACAGATACGCAGTATTTT. Encoded protein: CASSLAGGRTDTQYF.

This clone has more than one count but fewer than ten. The chain employs TRBV7-8 and TRBJ1-5, with 9 bases fitting TRBD1. J was trimmed by 1 base and V by 1 base; bases with no gene match: 5. From germline, CDR1 is SGHVS and CDR2 FQNEAQ. This CDR3 has 17 residues. CDR3 in amino acids: CASSLGPGQGSNQPQHF. CDR3 sequence (DNA): TGTGCCAGCAGCTTAGGGCCGGGACAGGGAAGCAATCAGCCCCAGCATTTT.

This sequence joins TRBV27 and TRBJ2-2; perhaps TRBD1 as D (5 bases). The CDR3 contains 13 residues. Germline assignment: CDR1 MNHEY and CDR2 SMNVEV (reference sequence). The germline V and J ends were trimmed by 11 bases and 9 bases, with 19 bases remaining between them. The DNA of the CDR3 is TGTGCCGGAACCGAGGACACCTTGAGGGAGCTGTTTTTT. Translated, it gives CAGTEDTLRELFF.

V gene TRBV20-1 combines with J gene TRBJ2-7; tentative D call: TRBD2 (6 bases). Germline values: CDR1 DFQATT, CDR2 SNEGSKA (reference sequence). This CDR3 comprises 11 residues. CDR3 coding DNA: TGCAGCCGGGAGCGGTACTACGAGCAGTACTTC. Translated: CSRERYYEQYF.

The rearrangement uses TRBV7-3 and TRBJ2-5; tentative D call: TRBD1 (5 bases). With 3 bases removed from V and 2 bases from J, the gap between germline ends came to 7 bases. The CDR3 is 13 amino acids. Germline V lookup: CDR1 SGHTA, CDR2 FQGTGA. CDR3 amino acids: CASSFQGQETQYF. In DNA form, the CDR3 reads TGTGCCAGCAGCTTCCAGGGACAAGAGACCCAGTACTTC.

With regard to this clone: Different DNA sequences within this sample yield the same CDR3. The CDR3: CASSLGDRHTGELFF. In DNA form, the CDR3 reads TGCGCCAGCAGCTTGGGGGACAGACATACCGGGGAGCTGTTTTTT. The rearrangement joins TRBV5-1 to TRBJ2-2; 7 bases agree with TRBD1. The CDR3 has 15 amino acids. The germline CDR1 and CDR2 sequences are SGHRS and YFSETQ. The V segment lost 0 bases and the J segment 5 bases; nucleotides outside the gene matches: 4.

The chain couples TRBV28 to TRBJ1-3, with 9 bases matching TRBD1. The germline V gene has CDR1 MDHEN and CDR2 SYDVKM. This CDR3 spans 15 amino acids. The trim removed 2 bases at V and 4 bases at J, leaving 3 bases unmatched. This CDR3 reads CASSLNRGLGNTIYF. The DNA of the CDR3 is TGTGCCAGCAGTTTAAACAGGGGGCTGGGAAACACCATATATTTT.

This rearrangement joins TRBV4-3 to TRBJ2-3; the match to TRBD1 covers 9 bases. The CDR3 runs 14 residues. Unmatched junction bases numbered 2, after V lost 4 bases and J lost 3 bases. CDR1 and CDR2 from the germline V gene are LGHNA and YSLEER. CDR3 DNA: TGCGCCAGCAGCCTGGACAGGGGAACAGATACGCAGTATTTT. It translates to CASSLDRGTDTQYF.

The chain recombines TRBV5-6 with TRBJ1-2, with TRBD1 matching over 9 bases. Germline V lookup: CDR1 SGHDT, CDR2 YYEEEE. The trim removed 5 bases at V and 8 bases at J, leaving 13 bases unmatched. The CDR3 totals 15 residues. The CDR3 loop is CASSYTGGAGGGYTF. The DNA of the CDR3 is TGTGCCAGCAGTTACACAGGGGGCGCGGGTGGCGGCTACACCTTC.

This clone was counted between two and nine times. The chain links TRBV9 to TRBJ2-3, with D uncertain. Per the germline V gene, CDR1 is SGDLS and CDR2 is YYNGEE. The length of the CDR3 is 15 residues. Between the trimmed V and J ends, which lost 0 bases and 2 bases, there was a span of 10 bases. The CDR3 here is CASSVEHQSTDTQYF. CDR3 coding DNA: TGTGCCAGCAGCGTAGAACATCAATCCACAGATACGCAGTATTTT.

This clone occurred a few times. The chain links TRBV4-3 to TRBJ2-7; a possible D gene is TRBD2 (5 bases). The CDR3 contains 15 residues. Germline V gene data show CDR1 as LGHNA and CDR2 as YSLEER. Trimming left V 2 bases short and J 3 bases short, with 14 bases between. CDR3 bases: TGCGCCAGCAGCCAACGCTTGGAGGAGCACTACGAGCAGTACTTC. Its translation: CASSQRLEEHYEQYF.